Listed below are T cell receptor beta chains from one sample, sequenced in a study of PD-1 blockade in classical Hodgkin lymphoma. Measured with immunoSEQ multiplex PCR; TCRdb has only the in-frame clones, and not every one. The sample carries some 8,900 clones, about four fifths recorded once. The source was CD4+ T cells from blood, collected at baseline. The receptor source for this set is a human donor with classical Hodgkin lymphoma. CDR3s include the opening cysteine and the closing phenylalanine or tryptophan. Each record gives: V gene, D gene, J gene, clone size, CDR3 length, CDR3 protein, CDR3 DNA. A D gene is named only where the DNA matches it firmly. The size field is filled for only some rows; it gives once, few, many or a size class.

v_call: TRBV6-1; d_call: .; j_call: TRBJ1-1; clone_size: once; cdr3_length: 14; cdr3_aa: CASGRVSGYTEAFF; cdr3_nt: TGTGCCAGCGGACGTGTGTCAGGGTACACTGAAGCTTTCTTT
v_call: TRBV19; d_call: .; j_call: TRBJ1-1; clone_size: .; cdr3_length: 15; cdr3_aa: CASRRPGQGDTEAFF; cdr3_nt: TGTGCCAGTAGAAGGCCTGGGCAGGGAGACACTGAAGCTTTCTTT
v_call: TRBV7-9; d_call: TRBD1; j_call: TRBJ1-1; clone_size: .; cdr3_length: 13; cdr3_aa: CASSLETGKEAFF; cdr3_nt: TGTGCCAGCAGCTTAGAGACAGGGAAGGAAGCTTTCTTT
v_call: TRBV7-2; d_call: .; j_call: TRBJ1-2; clone_size: .; cdr3_length: 15; cdr3_aa: CASSLDGHSLGGYTF; cdr3_nt: TGTGCCAGCAGCTTAGACGGTCATTCACTGGGAGGCTACACCTTC
v_call: TRBV15; d_call: TRBD1; j_call: TRBJ1-1; clone_size: .; cdr3_length: 16; cdr3_aa: CATSRDRDRANTEAFF; cdr3_nt: TGTGCCACCAGCAGGGACCGGGACAGGGCGAACACTGAAGCTTTCTTT
v_call: TRBV29-1; d_call: .; j_call: TRBJ1-2; clone_size: .; cdr3_length: 11; cdr3_aa: CSVVVRDGYTF; cdr3_nt: TGCAGCGTTGTGGTCAGGGATGGCTACACCTTC
v_call: TRBV11-1; d_call: TRBD2; j_call: TRBJ2-3; clone_size: .; cdr3_length: 16; cdr3_aa: CASSLLAGVFGDTQYF; cdr3_nt: TGTGCCAGCAGCTTACTAGCGGGAGTTTTTGGAGATACGCAGTATTTT
v_call: TRBV27; d_call: .; j_call: TRBJ2-3; clone_size: .; cdr3_length: 13; cdr3_aa: CASRQRGPDTQYF; cdr3_nt: TGTGCCAGCAGGCAGAGAGGGCCAGATACGCAGTATTTT
v_call: TRBV7-9; d_call: TRBD2; j_call: TRBJ2-2; clone_size: .; cdr3_length: 15; cdr3_aa: CASSLVSSGSGELFF; cdr3_nt: TGTGCCAGCAGCTTAGTTTCTAGCGGGTCCGGGGAGCTGTTTTTT
v_call: TRBV5-4; d_call: .; j_call: TRBJ1-2; clone_size: .; cdr3_length: 12; cdr3_aa: CASSFGDGGYTF; cdr3_nt: TGTGCCAGCAGCTTTGGGGATGGTGGCTACACCTTC
v_call: TRBV28; d_call: .; j_call: TRBJ1-5; clone_size: .; cdr3_length: 18; cdr3_aa: CASSPPPRGVHSNQPQHF; cdr3_nt: TGTGCCAGCAGTCCCCCCCCTAGGGGCGTTCATAGCAATCAGCCCCAGCATTTT
v_call: TRBV6-1; d_call: TRBD1; j_call: TRBJ1-2; clone_size: .; cdr3_length: 13; cdr3_aa: CASGAGGFYGYTF; cdr3_nt: TGTGCCAGCGGTGCAGGGGGCTTCTATGGCTACACCTTC
v_call: TRBV6-5; d_call: TRBD1; j_call: TRBJ1-5; clone_size: .; cdr3_length: 15; cdr3_aa: CASRLPGGGNQPQHF; cdr3_nt: TGTGCCAGCAGGCTCCCAGGGGGCGGCAATCAGCCCCAGCATTTT
v_call: TRBV6-6; d_call: .; j_call: TRBJ2-5; clone_size: .; cdr3_length: 12; cdr3_aa: CASSTTQETQYF; cdr3_nt: TGTGCCAGCAGTACAACCCAAGAGACCCAGTACTTC
v_call: TRBV11-2; d_call: TRBD2; j_call: TRBJ2-1; clone_size: .; cdr3_length: 19; cdr3_aa: CASSPRASGRAGPYNEQFF; cdr3_nt: TGTGCCAGCAGCCCCAGGGCTAGCGGGAGGGCCGGCCCCTACAATGAGCAGTTCTTC
v_call: TRBV5-4; d_call: TRBD2; j_call: TRBJ2-3; clone_size: once; cdr3_length: 16; cdr3_aa: CASSLESGRAIDTQYF; cdr3_nt: TGTGCCAGCAGCTTGGAAAGCGGGAGGGCTATAGATACGCAGTATTTT
v_call: TRBV6-1; d_call: TRBD1; j_call: TRBJ2-5; clone_size: once; cdr3_length: 15; cdr3_aa: CASSSGGQGRETQYF; cdr3_nt: TGTGCCAGCAGTTCGGGAGGACAGGGGAGGGAGACCCAGTACTTC
v_call: TRBV6-1; d_call: .; j_call: TRBJ1-5; clone_size: .; cdr3_length: 14; cdr3_aa: CASKGVGGNQPQHF; cdr3_nt: TGTGCCAGTAAAGGAGTGGGTGGCAATCAGCCCCAGCATTTT
v_call: TRBV27; d_call: .; j_call: TRBJ1-1; clone_size: .; cdr3_length: 16; cdr3_aa: CASSLWAGGPGTEAFF; cdr3_nt: TGTGCCAGCAGTTTATGGGCAGGAGGCCCTGGCACTGAAGCTTTCTTT
v_call: TRBV7-9; d_call: TRBD1; j_call: TRBJ1-3; clone_size: few; cdr3_length: 15; cdr3_aa: CASSRTGGTGNTIYF; cdr3_nt: TGTGCCAGCAGCCGTACAGGGGGCACGGGAAACACCATATATTTT
v_call: TRBV9; d_call: .; j_call: TRBJ2-7; clone_size: .; cdr3_length: 14; cdr3_aa: CASSGRLDSYEQYF; cdr3_nt: TGTGCCAGCAGCGGGAGACTAGATTCCTACGAGCAGTACTTC
v_call: TRBV6-5; d_call: TRBD1; j_call: TRBJ2-7; clone_size: once; cdr3_length: 14; cdr3_aa: CATTRTGGGYEQYF; cdr3_nt: TGTGCCACGACCCGGACAGGGGGGGGCTACGAGCAGTACTTC
v_call: TRBV6-5; d_call: .; j_call: TRBJ1-5; clone_size: .; cdr3_length: 15; cdr3_aa: CASSLKISSNQPQHF; cdr3_nt: TGTGCCAGCAGTTTAAAGATTTCTAGCAATCAGCCCCAGCATTTT
v_call: TRBV7-9; d_call: .; j_call: TRBJ1-5; clone_size: few; cdr3_length: 14; cdr3_aa: CASSSDSSNQPQHF; cdr3_nt: TGTGCCAGCAGCTCCGACAGCTCAAATCAGCCCCAGCATTTT
v_call: TRBV5-1; d_call: .; j_call: TRBJ2-1; clone_size: .; cdr3_length: 13; cdr3_aa: CASSSQVGSEQFF; cdr3_nt: TGCGCCAGCAGCTCCCAGGTGGGGAGTGAGCAGTTCTTC
v_call: TRBV6-1; d_call: TRBD2; j_call: TRBJ2-7; clone_size: .; cdr3_length: 20; cdr3_aa: CASSGPLTRRTSGGSYEQYF; cdr3_nt: TGTGCCAGCAGTGGGCCACTAACCAGGAGGACTAGCGGGGGCTCCTACGAGCAGTACTTC
v_call: TRBV2; d_call: .; j_call: TRBJ1-6; clone_size: .; cdr3_length: 14; cdr3_aa: CASKGDRLNSPLHF; cdr3_nt: TGTGCCAGCAAGGGAGACAGGCTTAATTCACCCCTCCACTTT
v_call: TRBV28; d_call: TRBD2; j_call: TRBJ2-7; clone_size: .; cdr3_length: 14; cdr3_aa: CASKWVAGDYEQYF; cdr3_nt: TGTGCCAGCAAATGGGTAGCGGGAGACTACGAGCAGTACTTC
v_call: TRBV6-1; d_call: .; j_call: TRBJ2-7; clone_size: .; cdr3_length: 14; cdr3_aa: CASSEGQGSYEQYF; cdr3_nt: TGTGCCAGCAGTGAGGGGCAGGGCTCCTACGAGCAGTACTTC
v_call: TRBV6-1; d_call: .; j_call: TRBJ1-4; clone_size: .; cdr3_length: 15; cdr3_aa: CASSVIRDAWEKLFF; cdr3_nt: TGTGCCAGCAGTGTGATCCGGGACGCCTGGGAAAAACTGTTTTTT
v_call: TRBV20-1; d_call: .; j_call: TRBJ1-1; clone_size: few; cdr3_length: 9; cdr3_aa: CSALAGAFF; cdr3_nt: TGCAGTGCCCTAGCGGGCGCTTTCTTT
v_call: TRBV2; d_call: TRBD2; j_call: TRBJ2-5; clone_size: .; cdr3_length: 13; cdr3_aa: CASSGVAGETQYF; cdr3_nt: TGTGCCAGCAGCGGCGTAGCGGGGGAGACCCAGTACTTC
v_call: TRBV18; d_call: TRBD2; j_call: TRBJ2-1; clone_size: .; cdr3_length: 21; cdr3_aa: CASSPLGRGTSGGSSYNEQFF; cdr3_nt: TGTGCCAGCTCACCCCTGGGGCGCGGGACTAGCGGAGGAAGCTCCTACAATGAGCAGTTCTTC
v_call: TRBV4-1; d_call: TRBD1; j_call: TRBJ2-2; clone_size: .; cdr3_length: 17; cdr3_aa: CASSQDLGQGNTGELFF; cdr3_nt: TGCGCCAGCAGCCAAGATTTGGGACAGGGAAACACCGGGGAGCTGTTTTTT
v_call: TRBV19; d_call: .; j_call: TRBJ2-1; clone_size: .; cdr3_length: 13; cdr3_aa: CASSINQDGEQFF; cdr3_nt: TGTGCCAGTAGTATAAATCAGGACGGTGAGCAGTTCTTC
v_call: TRBV29-1; d_call: TRBD2; j_call: TRBJ2-5; clone_size: .; cdr3_length: 14; cdr3_aa: CSVPGGPTYETQYF; cdr3_nt: TGCAGCGTTCCGGGAGGGCCGACGTACGAGACCCAGTACTTC
v_call: TRBV5-4; d_call: .; j_call: TRBJ2-3; clone_size: .; cdr3_length: 14; cdr3_aa: CASSLPPGTDTQYF; cdr3_nt: TGTGCCAGCAGCTTGCCCCCAGGCACAGATACGCAGTATTTT
v_call: TRBV6-1; d_call: .; j_call: TRBJ2-1; clone_size: .; cdr3_length: 13; cdr3_aa: CASRLSSAGEQFF; cdr3_nt: TGTGCCAGCAGGCTCTCCTCCGCTGGTGAGCAGTTCTTC
v_call: TRBV7-9; d_call: .; j_call: TRBJ2-2; clone_size: .; cdr3_length: 15; cdr3_aa: CASSLLRGPTGELFF; cdr3_nt: TGTGCCAGCAGCTTATTACGGGGGCCAACCGGGGAGCTGTTTTTT
v_call: TRBV5-4; d_call: .; j_call: TRBJ2-1; clone_size: .; cdr3_length: 15; cdr3_aa: CASSLNQNSYNEQFF; cdr3_nt: TGTGCCAGCAGCTTGAACCAAAACTCCTACAATGAGCAGTTCTTC
v_call: TRBV6-4; d_call: TRBD2; j_call: TRBJ2-7; clone_size: .; cdr3_length: 13; cdr3_aa: CASSEREGYEQYF; cdr3_nt: TGTGCCAGCAGTGAACGGGAGGGCTACGAGCAGTACTTC
v_call: TRBV6-1; d_call: TRBD2; j_call: TRBJ2-1; clone_size: .; cdr3_length: 14; cdr3_aa: CASSVASGYNEQFF; cdr3_nt: TGTGCCAGCAGTGTAGCTAGCGGGTACAATGAGCAGTTCTTC
v_call: TRBV7-8; d_call: TRBD1; j_call: TRBJ1-2; clone_size: .; cdr3_length: 14; cdr3_aa: CASSAGQLNYGYTF; cdr3_nt: TGTGCCAGCAGCGCGGGACAGCTTAACTATGGCTACACCTTC
v_call: TRBV28; d_call: TRBD1; j_call: TRBJ2-6; clone_size: .; cdr3_length: 15; cdr3_aa: CASSQTGAGANVLTF; cdr3_nt: TGTGCCAGCAGTCAAACAGGGGCTGGGGCCAACGTCCTGACTTTC
v_call: TRBV7-8; d_call: .; j_call: TRBJ2-7; clone_size: few; cdr3_length: 14; cdr3_aa: CASSPAILNYEQYF; cdr3_nt: TGTGCCAGCAGCCCCGCGATTCTGAACTACGAGCAGTACTTC
v_call: TRBV29-1; d_call: TRBD2; j_call: TRBJ2-3; clone_size: .; cdr3_length: 15; cdr3_aa: CSVVAGGPWTDTQYF; cdr3_nt: TGCAGCGTTGTCGCGGGAGGGCCCTGGACAGATACGCAGTATTTT
v_call: TRBV11-2; d_call: TRBD2; j_call: TRBJ2-1; clone_size: .; cdr3_length: 15; cdr3_aa: CASSSTSRYYNEQFF; cdr3_nt: TGTGCCAGCAGCTCGACTAGCAGATATTACAATGAGCAGTTCTTC
v_call: TRBV6-6; d_call: TRBD2; j_call: TRBJ2-7; clone_size: .; cdr3_length: 14; cdr3_aa: CASSGTSGRVEQYF; cdr3_nt: TGTGCCAGCAGTGGGACTAGCGGGAGAGTCGAGCAGTACTTC
v_call: TRBV2; d_call: TRBD1; j_call: TRBJ2-7; clone_size: .; cdr3_length: 14; cdr3_aa: CASSPTGITYEQYF; cdr3_nt: TGTGCCAGCAGCCCGACAGGGATCACCTACGAGCAGTACTTC
v_call: TRBV20-1; d_call: .; j_call: TRBJ1-2; clone_size: .; cdr3_length: 10; cdr3_aa: CSATRDGYTF; cdr3_nt: TGCAGTGCCACCCGTGATGGCTACACCTTC
v_call: TRBV7-2; d_call: .; j_call: TRBJ2-1; clone_size: .; cdr3_length: 15; cdr3_aa: CASSLGGRSYNEQFF; cdr3_nt: TGTGCCAGCAGCTTAGGGGGGAGATCGTACAATGAGCAGTTCTTC
v_call: TRBV10-2; d_call: TRBD1; j_call: TRBJ1-4; clone_size: .; cdr3_length: 15; cdr3_aa: CASSVTGTGNEKLFF; cdr3_nt: TGCGCCAGCAGTGTAACCGGGACAGGGAACGAAAAACTGTTTTTT
v_call: TRBV6-6; d_call: TRBD2; j_call: TRBJ2-5; clone_size: .; cdr3_length: 13; cdr3_aa: CASSSGGGETQYF; cdr3_nt: TGTGCCAGCAGTTCCGGCGGGGGAGAGACCCAGTACTTC
v_call: TRBV7-6; d_call: TRBD1; j_call: TRBJ1-3; clone_size: .; cdr3_length: 13; cdr3_aa: CATRQGSGNTIYF; cdr3_nt: TGTGCCACTCGACAGGGCTCTGGAAACACCATATATTTT
v_call: TRBV4-1; d_call: .; j_call: TRBJ2-7; clone_size: .; cdr3_length: 13; cdr3_aa: CASSQERLYEQYF; cdr3_nt: TGCGCCAGCAGCCAGGAGAGGTTGTACGAGCAGTACTTC
v_call: TRBV15; d_call: .; j_call: TRBJ1-2; clone_size: .; cdr3_length: 13; cdr3_aa: CATSRDFGPGYTF; cdr3_nt: TGTGCCACCAGCAGAGATTTCGGCCCGGGCTACACCTTC
v_call: TRBV7-6; d_call: .; j_call: TRBJ2-7; clone_size: once; cdr3_length: 14; cdr3_aa: CASSLVTSSYEQYF; cdr3_nt: TGTGCCAGCAGCTTAGTCACAAGCTCCTACGAGCAGTACTTC
v_call: TRBV29-1; d_call: TRBD2; j_call: TRBJ2-7; clone_size: .; cdr3_length: 13; cdr3_aa: CSVGASGSPEQYF; cdr3_nt: TGCAGCGTTGGTGCTAGCGGGAGCCCTGAGCAGTACTTC
v_call: TRBV19; d_call: .; j_call: TRBJ2-7; clone_size: once; cdr3_length: 15; cdr3_aa: CASSIAPGPSYEQYF; cdr3_nt: TGTGCCAGTAGTATTGCCCCGGGTCCCTCCTACGAGCAGTACTTC